Reported below is one T cell receptor beta chain. The record originates from a study of blood T cell repertoires in COVID-19. The CDR3 sequence is 15 residues long. Germline V gene data show CDR1 as LNHDA and CDR2 as SQIVND (reference sequence). The J segment lost 5 bases and the V segment lost 1 base, leaving 7 bases of the junction unmatched. The protocol was immunoSEQ multiplex PCR, while the TCRdb copy is restricted to in-frame clones and leaves out a portion. The repertoire holds 200,000 to 250,000 clones, with around 89% as singletons. Enrolled through a virtual design, the participants were between roughly 18 and 100 years of age and came from under 30 US areas.

The genes are TRBV19 and TRBJ1-2, with 7 bases aligning to TRBD1. Sequenced material: PBMCs or T cells enriched from blood (not recorded which). The receptor's source is a man younger than 45 who had been exposed to COVID-19. The CDR3: CASSIALRGQYGYTF. The CDR3 region has the DNA TGTGCCAGTAGTATAGCGCTTCGGGGACAGTATGGCTACACCTTC.